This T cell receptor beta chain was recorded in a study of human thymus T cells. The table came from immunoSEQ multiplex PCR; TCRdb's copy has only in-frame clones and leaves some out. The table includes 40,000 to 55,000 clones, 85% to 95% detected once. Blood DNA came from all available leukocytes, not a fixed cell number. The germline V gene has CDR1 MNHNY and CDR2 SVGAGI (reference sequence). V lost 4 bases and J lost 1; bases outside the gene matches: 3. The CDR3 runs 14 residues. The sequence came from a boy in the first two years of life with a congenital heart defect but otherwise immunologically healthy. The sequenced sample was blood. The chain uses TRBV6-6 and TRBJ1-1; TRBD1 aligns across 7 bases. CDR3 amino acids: CASSWGQRNTEAFF. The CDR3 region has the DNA TGTGCCAGCAGTTGGGGACAGAGGAACACTGAAGCTTTCTTT.